The entry below describes one TCR beta chain. Which antigen it targets is not known. Per-base qualities were not stored, and no clone one base away is much larger. CD4+ T cells from unexposed donors were collected before the COVID-19 pandemic (2011-2018). After less than 13 days of culture, CD4+ T cells were isolated with the EasySep CD4+ T cell isolation kit. As cell number allowed, CD4+ T cells from unexposed donors were tested for reactivity to SARS-CoV-2 S and N and to four common cold coronavirus spike pools. About 2 million PBMCs per well were cultured in IMDM with around 4.8% human AB serum and 9.5 to 10 IU/ml IL-2. Half of the culture medium was replaced with fresh IL-2-containing medium on days 3 and 7. Triplicate replicate wells were generally used for each peptide culture condition. The leukapheresis product for the unexposed donors was obtained through commercial purchase. PBMCs were isolated from leukapheresis product or whole blood by Ficoll-Paque PLUS gradient centrifugation. PBMCs were either cryopreserved at -140 degrees C or used fresh in the expansion assay. The QIAamp Micro DNA Kit was used to extract genomic DNA from the CD4+ T cells.

As encoded in the germline V gene, CDR1 is SGHTA while CDR2 is FQGNSA. Its CDR3 holds 16 amino acids, cysteine through phenylalanine. The DNA shown is the 48-base CDR3, in frame from base 1. V gives up 3 bases and J gives up 3 bases, and the segment between their germline ends measures 18 bases. The data derive from a study of CD4 T cells in relation to SARS-CoV-2 and coronaviruses (dated by TCRdb to the early 2020s). Background on the whole study: In the ViraFEST assay, PBMCs were cultured with antigen for under 12 days, after which TCR beta CDR3s were sequenced to identify antigen-specific clonal expansions. A different TCR-beta assay, based on Illumina, was used to sequence expansion assays from other donors in the study. Shared crossreactive spike epitopes were mapped to their HLA restriction using patient-derived lymphoblastoid cell lines. An HIV-1 Nef peptide pool or a culture without peptide was used as the negative reference condition. The Adaptive Biotechnologies TCR-sequencing kit was used for samples from a few pre-COVID donors and for the naive versus memory experiments, whereas the other data were Illumina-based. At the level of individual TCR clonotypes, the study evaluated whether memory CD4+ T cells crossreact between the spike proteins of SARS-CoV-2 and those of common cold coronaviruses. Broad study findings and their caveats: Memory CD4+ clonotypes crossrecognizing SARS-CoV-2 and at least one common cold coronavirus spike were found in roughly three fifths of donors. The study was limited by small numbers of patients and tested TCRs. Crossreactive clones showed significantly weaker SARS-CoV-2-driven expansion than monoreactive clones, consistent with antigenic imprinting. Because no donor provided both pre-pandemic and post-infection samples, tracing the source of pre-existing responses was limited. Crossreactivity analysis was centred on spike protein, so crossreactivity against other viral proteins was not assessed.

The receptor library was made with the immunoSEQ multiplex PCR assay. On the study's bioinformatics: During preprocessing, nonproductive sequences were removed, along with CDR3s that did not begin with C, did not end with F or W, or were shorter than 7 amino acids. The MANAFEST web app identified antigen-specific clonotypes based on expansion compared with the reference and other culture wells. A clone was considered positive if the clone showed significant expansion compared with the reference culture in 2 of 3 replicate wells at an FDR below 0.05. A further requirement for positive clones was significant expansion compared with all other tandem wells, along with an odds ratio above 5. CDR3 homology was quantified as pairwise Levenshtein distance, calculated with the stringdist R package after three terminal residues were trimmed from each end. Entries here come from immuneACCESS through TCRdb and include only in-frame sequences with V and J called. Some clones fail to appear in such tables; in the studies checked, an unresolved V gene covers under half of the shortfall, and the cause of the remainder is unknown. V, J and clone size derive from that table, while D and trimming were established from the DNA sequence. The sample table lists more than 25,000 clones, roughly 66% of them with a count of one. The ten largest clonotypes hold 20% to 25% of the sample.

This sequence was found in a human donor in good health. Material: CD4+ T cells from PBMCs, cultured in vitro. The chain uses TRBV7-2 and TRBJ2-7; the D region possibly corresponds to TRBD2 (5 bases align). The CDR3 loop reads CASSLAGVLNGYEQYF. The DNA sequence follows: TGTGCCAGCAGCTTGGCGGGTGTCCTTAACGGCTACGAGCAGTACTTC. With all but the CDR3 taken from the reference TRBV7-2 and TRBJ2-7 genes, the full variable domain is: GAGVSQSPSNKVTEKGKDVELRCDPISGHTALYWYRQSLGQGLEFLIYFQGNSAPDKSGLPSDRFSAERTGGSVSTLTIQRTQQEDSAVYLCASSLAGVLNGYEQYFGPGTRLTVT.